A single sample is the source of the 28 T cell receptor beta chains below, sequenced in a study of molecular identifiers for immune sequencing clone quantification. MiXCR, run by TCRdb on the PCR reads, gives a single entry per CDR3 protein. Of 45,000 to 55,000 distinct CDR3 sequences listed, about a third were seen once; the top ten hold 3.5% to 4%. The specimen was naive CD8+ T cells from blood, with Jurkat cell RNA spiked in. Subset reported: FACS-sorted CD8+CD4-CCR7+CD45RA+ naive T cells. Source of these receptors: a human donor in good health. Some libraries in this study had Jurkat cell RNA spiked in.

Note on this clonotype: Relative to the germline gene, one junction end is altered; a read error may explain this. V usage is TRBV5-1 and J usage is TRBJ2-5, with D possibly being TRBD2 (6 bases). Germline CDR1 is SGHRS and CDR2 is YFSETQ. CDR3 length equals 13 residues. The chain's CDR3 is CASSQEGWETQHF. The DNA for the CDR3 is TGCGCCAGCAGCCAGGAGGGTTGGGAGACCCAGCACTTC.

Many counts were recorded for this clonotype. CDR3 region: CASSMASTDTQYF. The CDR3 nucleotides read TGTGCCAGTAGTATGGCCAGCACAGATACGCAGTATTTT. V and J are TRBV19 and TRBJ2-3; no reliable D call. CDR3 length: 13 residues. The V and J ends lost 3 bases and 0 bases respectively, with 4 bases between them. The germline V gene has CDR1 LNHDA and CDR2 SQIVND (reference sequence).

The chain has TRBV28 and TRBJ2-7; TRBD1 is a possible D gene (5 bases). Trimming took off 4 bases at V and 3 bases at J, with 19 bases between the two ends. The CDR3 is 16 amino acids. Germline CDR1 and CDR2: MDHEN and SYDVKM. CDR3 sequence (DNA): TGTGCCAGCAGTTCCCAAGGCCAGGGTACCATCTACGAGCAGTACTTC. Translation gives CASSSQGQGTIYEQYF.

This clonotype was seen at least ten times. This sequence joins TRBV7-2 and TRBJ2-1, with D perhaps matching TRBD2 (5 bases). This CDR3 contains 15 residues. V lost 6 bases and J lost 0, with 12 bases in between. Germline CDR1 is SGHTA and CDR2 is FQGNSA. DNA for the CDR3: TGTGCCAGCAGACCTAGCTCCCGCTCCTACAATGAGCAGTTCTTC. It specifies CASRPSSRSYNEQFF.

The sample holds a few counts of this clonotype. The CDR3 nucleotides are TGTGCCAGCACCACCCCTCCCGTTGGGCCGAGCACAGATACGCAGTATTTT. It is translated as CASTTPPVGPSTDTQYF. This chain joins TRBV12-3 or TRBV12-4 and TRBJ2-3; no clear D gene. Trimming took 7 bases from V and 0 from J, leaving 20 bases between them. The CDR3 runs 17 residues.

This clonotype has at least ten counts. The genes are TRBV4-3 and TRBJ1-1, with D possibly matching TRBD1 (5 bases). Per the germline V gene, CDR1 is LGHNA and CDR2 is YSLEER. V was trimmed by 3 bases and J by 5 bases, leaving 16 bases between them. This CDR3 spans 15 amino acids. CDR3 in amino acids: CASSHQTSGGTEAFF. Here the CDR3 DNA reads TGCGCCAGCAGCCATCAGACTTCTGGGGGGACTGAAGCTTTCTTT.

The rearrangement uses TRBV3-1 and TRBJ1-5; D gene unclear. From germline, CDR1 is LGHDT and CDR2 YNNKEL (reference sequence). The CDR3 spans 14 residues. V lost 5 bases, J lost 4 bases, and 12 bases lay in between. The CDR3 protein is CASSNFDENQPQHF. CDR3 DNA: TGTGCCAGCAGCAATTTTGACGAAAATCAGCCCCAGCATTTT.

This clonotype was observed many times. This rearrangement joins TRBV7-2 to TRBJ2-7; TRBD2 matches at 8 bases. V gave up 4 bases and J gave up 2 bases; unmatched junction bases: 7. The germline CDR1 and CDR2 sequences are SGHTA and FQGNSA. The CDR3 loop spans 15 amino acids. For the CDR3, the DNA is TGTGCCAGCAGCTCCAATCCGGGACTAGCCTACGAGCAGTACTTC. Protein: CASSSNPGLAYEQYF.

The sample holds a few counts of this clonotype. This chain uses TRBV27 with TRBJ2-7; D tentatively fits TRBD1 or TRBD2 (5 bases each). The V end lost 7 bases, the J end lost 3 bases, and 19 bases lay between the germline ends. Per germline, CDR1 MNHEY and CDR2 SMNVEV (reference sequence). This CDR3 has 15 amino acids. The DNA for the CDR3 is TGTGCCAGCACCAACTCGCCCTCTGGGGGCTACGAGCAGTACTTC. Translation gives CASTNSPSGGYEQYF.

Comments on this clonotype: A much larger clonotype is one base distant, so this may be a read error. The V gene is TRBV6-2 or TRBV6-3, the J gene TRBJ2-3; 9 nucleotides match TRBD2. Per the germline V gene, CDR1 is MNHEY and CDR2 is SVGEGT. This CDR3 spans 14 amino acids. The CDR3 is CASSFSGRTDTLYF. The DNA of the CDR3 is TGTGCCAGCAGCTTTAGCGGGAGAACAGATACGCTGTATTTT.

This chain uses TRBV27 with TRBJ2-7; possibly TRBD1 for D (9 bases). This CDR3 has 16 residues. Germline V gene data show CDR1 as MNHEY and CDR2 as SMNVEV (reference sequence). The ends were cut back, 6 bases at V and 2 bases at J, with 20 bases in the middle. CDR3 loop: CASSLNGGDRAYEQYF. Here the CDR3 DNA reads TGTGCCAGCAGCCTTAACGGGGGGGACAGGGCCTACGAGCAGTACTTC.

This clonotype appeared a few times. The chain links TRBV7-6 to TRBJ1-5; maybe TRBD1 (6 bases). Trimming cost V 5 bases and J 0 bases, with 8 bases left between them. CDR1 and CDR2 from the germline V gene are SGHVS and FNYEAQ. The CDR3 spans 14 residues. For the CDR3, the DNA is TGTGCCAGCAGCGAGGGACATAGCAATCAGCCCCAGCATTTT. Its translation: CASSEGHSNQPQHF.

As concerns this clonotype: A much larger clone is a single base away; this may be a read error. The CDR3 spells CASSGVGRGTDTQYF. CDR3 in DNA: TGTGCCAGCAGCGGGGTCGGAAGGGGAACAGATACGCAGTATTTT. This chain connects TRBV7-2 to TRBJ2-3; D is possibly TRBD1 (5 bases). Germline CDR1 SGHTA, CDR2 FQGNSA. The CDR3 totals 15 residues. V dropped 5 bases and J dropped 3 bases, with 15 bases sitting between them.

At least ten counts were recorded for this clonotype. The rearrangement joins TRBV12-3 or TRBV12-4 to TRBJ1-6; 8 nucleotides match TRBD1. The CDR3 runs to 14 residues. The J segment lost 9 bases and the V segment lost 6 bases, leaving 7 bases of the junction unmatched. Here the CDR3 DNA reads TGTGCCAGCAGCCTGGGACAGGTGGCTTCACCCCTCCACTTT. It translates to CASSLGQVASPLHF.

V gene TRBV11-2 combines with J gene TRBJ1-5; 8 nucleotides match TRBD1. This CDR3 region has 16 residues. Germline V lookup: CDR1 SGHAT, CDR2 FQNNGV. Unmatched junction bases numbered 8, after V lost 4 bases and J lost 3 bases. The CDR3 reads CASSSSTGGHNQPQHF. CDR3 nucleotide sequence: TGTGCCAGCAGCTCAAGTACAGGGGGGCACAATCAGCCCCAGCATTTT.

The rearrangement joins TRBV29-1 to TRBJ2-6; TRBD1 is a possible D gene (6 bases). The CDR3 runs to 14 residues. In germline, CDR1 is SQVTM, CDR2 ANQGSEA. The V end lost 7 bases, the J end lost 2 bases, and 12 bases lay between the germline ends. CDR3 sequence (DNA): TGCAGCGCCTTGACAGGCGCTGGGGCCAACGTCCTGACTTTC. Translating it yields CSALTGAGANVLTF.

As regards this clonotype: A much more abundant neighbour one base away suggests this may be a read error. The V and J genes are TRBV29-1 and TRBJ1-3; 7 nucleotides line up with TRBD1. Germline CDR1 is SQVTM and CDR2 is ANQGSEA. The CDR3 spans 15 residues. Here the CDR3 reads CSVDGQGVAGTTIYF. The CDR3 DNA reads as TGCAGCGTTGATGGGCAGGGGGTCGCTGGAACCACCATATATTTT.

Details on this clonotype: One junction end does not reproduce the germline sequence, and a read error may be involved. The chain uses TRBV7-8 and TRBJ1-3; 10 nucleotides agree with TRBD1. Looked up from germline, CDR1 is SGHVS and CDR2 is FQNEAQ. There are 18 residues in the CDR3. The CDR3 DNA sequence: TGTGCCAGCAGCCTCGGGACAGGGGAAGGTCGCGCTGGAAGCACCATATATTTT. It encodes CASSLGTGEGRAGSTIYF.

The rearrangement joins TRBV7-9 to TRBJ2-1; no definite D call. The V gene's germline CDR1 is SEHNR and CDR2 FQNEAQ (reference sequence). V lost 2 bases, J lost 12 bases, and 23 bases lay in between. The CDR3 has 16 amino acids. CDR3 region: CASSLPSTRPIGGQFF. DNA of the CDR3: TGTGCCAGCAGCTTACCTTCCACGAGACCTATCGGTGGGCAGTTCTTC.

The gene calls are TRBV7-9 and TRBJ1-2; D may be TRBD1 (5 bases). CDR3 length equals 14 residues. Germline values: CDR1 SEHNR, CDR2 FQNEAQ (reference sequence). The germline V and J ends were trimmed by 5 bases and 2 bases, with 12 bases remaining between them. In DNA, the CDR3 is TGTGCCAGCAGCATCGGACAATCAAACTATGGCTACACCTTC. Amino acid sequence: CASSIGQSNYGYTF.

This clonotype was detected many times. The rearrangement links TRBV5-1 to TRBJ2-7; 13 positions agree with TRBD2. The CDR3 covers 16 residues. Germline CDR1 and CDR2: SGHRS and YFSETQ. The V segment lost 4 bases and the J segment 6 bases; nucleotides outside the gene matches: 10. The chain's CDR3 is CASSKTSGRTFTEQYF. CDR3 DNA sequence: TGCGCCAGCAGCAAGACTAGCGGGAGGACCTTCACCGAGCAGTACTTC.

The rearrangement links TRBV4-3 to TRBJ2-7; D tentatively reads TRBD1 or TRBD2 (5 bases each). This CDR3 has 15 amino acids. Deletions cut 0 bases from V and 4 bases from J, with 13 bases between. The germline gives CDR1 LGHNA, CDR2 YSLEER. The CDR3 DNA follows: TGCGCCAGCAGCCAAGATTGGGGGAGTGAGTACGAGCAGTACTTC. This translates into CASSQDWGSEYEQYF.

The chain is built from TRBV28 and TRBJ1-5; D is unresolved. There are 14 residues in the CDR3. Germline CDR1 reads MDHEN; CDR2 reads SYDVKM. The ends were cut back, 2 bases at V and 4 bases at J, with 9 bases in the middle. The CDR3 loop is CASSLGLGNQPQHF. Written as DNA, the CDR3 is TGTGCCAGCAGTTTAGGGTTGGGGAATCAGCCCCAGCATTTT.

This clonotype was detected many times. The V gene is TRBV28, the J gene TRBJ2-3; 10 bases are a match to TRBD2. The CDR3 is 13 residues long. V lost 8 bases and J lost 4; bases outside the gene matches: 3. Germline CDR1 and CDR2: MDHEN and SYDVKM. The CDR3 nucleotides are TGTGCCAGCGCTAGCGGGAGCGCAGATACGCAGTATTTT. Protein product: CASASGSADTQYF.

This clonotype was counted many times. The V gene is TRBV7-2, the J gene TRBJ2-1, with D possibly being TRBD2 (5 bases). Trimming removed 4 bases at V and 8 bases at J, with 21 bases between. Germline V gene lookup returns CDR1 SGHTA and CDR2 FQGNSA. This CDR3 has 16 residues. Here the CDR3 reads CASSSNSELRGDEQFF. For the CDR3, the DNA is TGTGCCAGCAGCTCTAATAGCGAATTAAGAGGCGATGAGCAGTTCTTC.

This clonotype counts as medium-sized. The chain uses TRBV6-5 and TRBJ2-7, with no clear D. Germline lookup yields CDR1 MNHEY and CDR2 SVGAGI. The CDR3 totals 11 residues. Trimming took off 4 bases at V and 5 bases at J, with 6 bases between the two ends. The CDR3 reads CASSFRDEQYF. The CDR3 DNA sequence: TGTGCCAGCAGTTTCCGTGACGAGCAGTACTTC.

The table lists this clonotype with many counts. V and J are TRBV12-3 or TRBV12-4 and TRBJ2-3, with D unclear. This CDR3 has 14 amino acids. The V end was cut by 3 bases, the J end by 0 bases, with 7 bases between. This chain's CDR3 is CASSLGNSTDTQYF. The CDR3 bases are TGTGCCAGCAGTTTGGGAAATAGCACAGATACGCAGTATTTT.

Comments on this clonotype: The missing conserved phenylalanine or tryptophan at the end of this CDR3 makes a read error likely. J is TRBJ2-7 and V is TRBV7-9, with D possibly TRBD1 on 6 matching bases. This CDR3 is built from 15 residues. CDR1 and CDR2 from the germline V gene are SEHNR and FQNEAQ (reference sequence). Trimming cost V 5 bases and J 6 bases, with 20 bases left between them. The CDR3 sequence is CASSLPRDITFEQYI. The CDR3 bases are TGTGCCAGCAGCCTTCCACGGGACATTACCTTCGAGCAGTACATC.